This passage covers 13 T cell receptor beta chains from one sample sequenced in a study of T-cell reconstitution after alpha-beta-depleted transplantation in children (TCRdb year 2016). This specimen's treatment or condition label, interpreted: allogeneic hematopoietic cell transplantation with graft depleted of TCRalphabeta T cells and CD19 B cells. Libraries were constructed by PCR. The instrument was an Illumina HiSeq 2500. Molecular barcoding was employed in the preparation of TCR libraries, with unique molecular identifiers being used to normalize TCRbeta repertoire quantification. TCRdb ran its own pipeline on the public reads, namely fastp trimming at Q25 and MiXCR clone calling, and kept in-frame beta chains. For every CDR3 protein sequence, its rows merge into one entry that carries the most common genes and DNA. The sample table shows about 830,000 distinct CDR3 sequences, and roughly 15% are seen once. Clones ranked in the top ten supply just under 5% of the sample.

Material: PBMCs, mostly from graft donor cells, obtained 360 days after TCRalphabeta/CD19-depleted stem cell transplant. The receptors shown here come from a male patient younger than 18 who had a stem cell transplant for acute lymphoblastic leukemia, so the T cells may come from the graft donor.

This clonotype was recorded once. A much bigger clone sits one base away, suggesting this may be a read error. The chain has TRBV20-1 and TRBJ2-2; 8 nucleotides line up with TRBD1. The CDR3 covers 15 residues. Germline V gene data show CDR1 as DFQATT and CDR2 as SNEGSKA (reference sequence). The CDR3 DNA is TGCAGTGCGACTCGACAGGGGTCGAACACCGGGGGGCTGTTTTTT. Translation gives CSATRQGSNTGGLFF.

V is TRBV7-2 and J is TRBJ1-6; tentative D call: TRBD1 (6 bases). The germline gives CDR1 SGHTA, CDR2 FQGNSA. CDR3 size: 17 residues. V lost 5 bases and J 8 bases, leaving 22 bases between the germline ends. The CDR3 nucleotides read TGTGCCAGCAGCGCGCAAACAGGGCAGGCTCGACATTCACCCCTCCACTTT. Translating gives CASSAQTGQARHSPLHF.

This rearrangement joins TRBV19 to TRBJ1-1, with a tentative D call TRBD1 (5 bases). Trimming left V 5 bases short and J 3 bases short, with 19 bases between. The germline CDR1 and CDR2 sequences are LNHDA and SQIVND (reference sequence). CDR3 length: 16 amino acids. The chain's CDR3 is CASSHRFGFGDTEAFF. The CDR3 DNA sequence: TGTGCCAGTAGTCACAGGTTTGGGTTCGGTGACACTGAAGCTTTCTTT.

The table lists this clonotype with a few counts. The chain has TRBV6-2 or TRBV6-3 and TRBJ1-1; tentatively, D is TRBD1 (5 bases). Germline V gene data show CDR1 as MNHEY and CDR2 as SVGEGT. This CDR3 has 15 amino acids. V shed 6 bases and J shed 4 bases, with 18 bases lying between them. For the CDR3, the DNA is TGTGCCAGCAGCCTCGCGGGACCACCAGGCACTGAAGCTTTCTTT. It specifies CASSLAGPPGTEAFF.

V usage is TRBV9 and J usage is TRBJ1-1, with 8 bases fitting TRBD1. The CDR3 consists of 15 residues. Per germline, CDR1 SGDLS and CDR2 YYNGEE. V trimming: 4 bases; J trimming: 7 bases; junction bases outside the gene matches: 12. Here the CDR3 reads CASSLAGGAVIEAFF. The CDR3 coding sequence is TGTGCCAGCAGCTTAGCAGGGGGCGCCGTCATTGAAGCTTTCTTT.

This clonotype showed up just a few times. V usage is TRBV15 and J usage is TRBJ2-1; TRBD2 agrees at 10 bases. The CDR3 extends over 17 amino acids. Unmatched junction bases numbered 10, after V lost 8 bases and J lost 0 bases. The V gene's germline CDR1 is LNHNV and CDR2 YYDKDF (reference sequence). Here the CDR3 reads CATAFPSGRSSYNEQFF. The CDR3 region has the DNA TGTGCCACCGCTTTCCCTAGCGGGAGAAGCTCCTACAATGAGCAGTTCTTC.

This clonotype was counted only a few times. The DNA of the CDR3 is TGTGCCAGCAGTGAACCCATAGCGGGAACGGAGCAGTACTTC. As protein: CASSEPIAGTEQYF. This sequence joins TRBV2 and TRBJ2-7; 8 bases are a match to TRBD2. The CDR3 is 14 residues long. Germline V gene data show CDR1 as SNHLY and CDR2 as FYNNEI. The trim removed 2 bases at V and 7 bases at J, leaving 7 bases unmatched.

V and J are TRBV7-6 and TRBJ2-1; 9 nucleotides agree with TRBD2. The length of the CDR3 is 16 residues. CDR1 SGHVS and CDR2 FNYEAQ come from the germline V gene. The V segment lost 2 bases and the J segment 1 base; nucleotides outside the gene matches: 3. CDR3 nucleotides: TGTGCCAGCAGCTTATCTAGCGGGGATTCCTACAATGAGCAGTTCTTC. The encoded protein is CASSLSSGDSYNEQFF.

The rearrangement links TRBV11-2 to TRBJ2-7; possibly TRBD1 or TRBD2 for D (5 bases each). Trimming shortened V by 1 base and J by 5 bases, and 12 bases separated the two germline ends. The CDR3 loop spans 14 amino acids. In germline, CDR1 is SGHAT, CDR2 FQNNGV. The CDR3 coding sequence is TGTGCCAGCAGCTTAGGGATGGGGGTAAACGAGCAGTACTTC. This translates into CASSLGMGVNEQYF.

The V gene is TRBV5-1, the J gene TRBJ2-3; TRBD2 matches 12 bases. Germline CDR1 and CDR2: SGHRS and YFSETQ. The CDR3 length is 17 residues. J lost 4 bases, V lost 2 bases, and 8 bases had no gene match. CDR3 nucleotides: TGCGCCAGCAGCTTCGACCCGACTAGCGGGAGAGCAGATACGCAGTATTTT. This codes for CASSFDPTSGRADTQYF.

This clonotype was found a few times. This chain links TRBV3-1 with TRBJ2-1, with unresolved D. This CDR3 is 14 amino acids long. The ends were cut back, 1 base at V and 2 bases at J, with 6 bases in the middle. The germline CDR1 and CDR2 sequences are LGHDT and YNNKEL (reference sequence). CDR3 sequence: CASSQGPPYNEQFF. The DNA of the CDR3 is TGTGCCAGCAGCCAAGGACCCCCCTACAATGAGCAGTTCTTC.

This clonotype was seen more than once but under ten times. The V call is TRBV7-9, the J call TRBJ2-7, with a weak D call TRBD2 (6 bases). This CDR3 region has 16 residues. Trimming removed 1 base from V and 2 bases from J, with 15 bases in between. Germline V gene sequence: CDR1 SEHNR, CDR2 FQNEAQ (reference sequence). The DNA for the CDR3 is TGTGCCAGCAGCTTAGTCTCCGGGACTGCCACCTACGAGCAGTACTTC. Translating gives CASSLVSGTATYEQYF.

For this clonotype: One junction end does not reproduce the germline sequence, and a read error may be involved. This chain joins TRBV7-9 and TRBJ1-1, with a weak D call TRBD1 (5 bases). Per the germline V gene, CDR1 is SEHNR and CDR2 is FQNEAQ (reference sequence). This CDR3 region has 15 residues. DNA for the CDR3: TGTGCCAGCATCTTAGAGGGGACCCTAGGGACTGAAGCTTTCTTT. Its protein product is CASILEGTLGTEAFF.